Presented here are 29 T cell receptor beta chains from one specimen sequenced in a study of T cell responses to AZD1222 COVID-19 vaccine. Libraries were prepared by immunoSEQ multiplex PCR; TCRdb keeps only in-frame clonotypes and omits some of them. The sample has about 120,000 clones, around 85% seen once. Source: peripheral blood, taken on day 0 of AZD1222 vaccination. All receptors come from an adult in good health.

The V call is TRBV4-1, the J call TRBJ2-7; the D gene could be TRBD1 or TRBD2 (5 bases each). The CDR3 runs 15 residues. Germline V lookup: CDR1 MGHRA, CDR2 YSYEKL. V dropped 4 bases and J dropped 2 bases, with 15 bases sitting between them. The CDR3 DNA sequence: TGCGCCAGCAGCCCCAATACCGGGGCTACCTACGAGCAGTACTTC. Amino acids: CASSPNTGATYEQYF.

Comments on this clone: The conserved final phenylalanine or tryptophan is absent from the CDR3, which likely points to a read error. The chain combines TRBV7-2 with TRBJ2-7; 12 positions match TRBD2. CDR1 is SGHTA and CDR2 is FQGNSA in the germline V gene. The CDR3 loop spans 19 amino acids. J was trimmed by 3 bases and V by 4 bases; bases with no gene match: 16. The CDR3 nucleotides read TGTGCCAGCAGCTCGGGACTAGCGGGCCCGGACCTGTATGACTACGAGCAGTACCTC. This sequence encodes CASSSGLAGPDLYDYEQYL.

This clone was seen a single time. The CDR3 coding sequence is TGTGCCACCAGTGATCCACAGGGAACTGAAGCTTTCTTT. It specifies CATSDPQGTEAFF. The rearrangement joins TRBV24-1 to TRBJ1-1; D is perhaps TRBD1 (6 bases). The V end was cut by 3 bases, the J end by 5 bases, with 9 bases between. The germline gives CDR1 KGHDR, CDR2 SFDVKD. This CDR3 has 13 residues.

In its sample, this clone was seen a few times. V and J are TRBV28 and TRBJ1-5, with D perhaps matching TRBD1 (6 bases). Germline V CDR1 and CDR2: MDHEN, SYDVKM. V lost 2 bases and J 5 bases, leaving 13 bases between the germline ends. The CDR3 has 15 residues. As DNA, the CDR3 is TGTGCCAGCAGTTTAGGGCAGGGGTATTATCAGCCCCAGCATTTT. Amino acids: CASSLGQGYYQPQHF.

The chain uses TRBV7-2 and TRBJ1-2; D ambiguous. The CDR3 consists of 13 residues. Germline CDR1 and CDR2: SGHTA and FQGNSA. V gave up 3 bases and J gave up 2 bases, with 7 bases separating them. This CDR3 is CASSFDENYGYTF. The CDR3 nucleotides are TGTGCCAGCAGCTTTGACGAAAACTATGGCTACACCTTC.

The genes are TRBV10-2 and TRBJ2-5; 10 bases map to TRBD2. Trimming cost V 3 bases and J 2 bases; bases outside gene matches: 3. The germline V gene has CDR1 WSHSY and CDR2 SAAADI. This CDR3 has 15 residues. Written as DNA, the CDR3 is TGCGCCAGCAGTGATTTAGCGGGGGGTCAAGAGACCCAGTACTTC. It is translated as CASSDLAGGQETQYF.

The chain couples TRBV3-1 (or the pseudogene TRBV3-2) to TRBJ2-5; D possibly corresponds to TRBD2 (6 bases). The CDR3 contains 16 residues. The germline V gene has CDR1 LGHDT and CDR2 YNNKEL (reference sequence). Trimming removed 4 bases from V and 5 bases from J, with 20 bases in between. The CDR3 sequence is CASSPSGGIKAETQYF. CDR3 in DNA: TGTGCCAGCAGCCCTTCCGGGGGAATCAAGGCGGAGACCCAGTACTTC.

V is TRBV27 and J is TRBJ1-5, with TRBD1 as a possible D gene (5 bases). The CDR3 spans 16 residues. Trimming took off 5 bases at V and 4 bases at J, with 18 bases between the two ends. Germline V gene lookup returns CDR1 MNHEY and CDR2 SMNVEV (reference sequence). The CDR3 nucleotides read TGTGCCAGCAGTCCCGCGACCGGGGCCCTAAATCAGCCCCAGCATTTT. This encodes CASSPATGALNQPQHF.

This clone was detected a few times. CDR3 in amino acids: CSVERDRGYEQYF. CDR3 DNA sequence: TGCAGCGTTGAAAGGGACAGGGGCTACGAGCAGTACTTC. The chain employs TRBV29-1 and TRBJ2-7, with 10 bases that match TRBD1. The V and J ends lost 2 bases and 3 bases, in that order; junction bases with no gene match: 1. The CDR3 spans 13 residues. CDR1 is SQVTM, CDR2 ANQGSEA, per germline.

The chain employs TRBV5-4 and TRBJ2-7, with a tentative D call TRBD2 (6 bases). Germline V gene sequence: CDR1 SGHNT, CDR2 YYREEE (reference sequence). Trimming pared 0 bases from V and 5 bases from J, leaving 9 bases between. The CDR3 length is 13 residues. CDR3 residues: CASSLGRDHEQYF. Here the CDR3 DNA reads TGTGCCAGCAGCTTGGGGAGGGACCACGAGCAGTACTTC. The full variable domain, its missing parts supplied by reference TRBV5-4 and TRBJ2-7, is ETGVTQSPTHLIKTRGQQVTLRCSSQSGHNTVSWYQQALGQGPQFIFQYYREEENGRGNFPPRFSGLQFPNYSSELNVNALELDDSALYLCASSLGRDHEQYFGPGTRLTVT.

The J gene is TRBJ1-5, the V gene TRBV28; 7 nucleotides agree with TRBD1. The CDR3 has 15 amino acids. Germline V lookup: CDR1 MDHEN, CDR2 SYDVKM. V was clipped by 3 bases and J by 6 bases; unmatched bases: 8. CDR3 DNA sequence: TGTGCCAGCAGTTTCTCCGGGACAGTTTTTCAGCCCCAGCATTTT. Residues: CASSFSGTVFQPQHF. Variable domain in full (rest from reference TRBV28 and TRBJ1-5): DVKVTQSSRYLVKRTGEKVFLECVQDMDHENMFWYRQDPGLGLRLIYFSYDVKMKEKGDIPEGYSVSREKKERFSLILESASTNQTSMYLCASSFSGTVFQPQHFGDGTRLSIL.

CDR3 loop: CASTQGDGRNTIYF. The CDR3 bases are TGTGCCAGCACACAGGGAGATGGACGAAACACCATATATTTT. The J gene is TRBJ1-3, the V gene TRBV3-1 (or the pseudogene TRBV3-2); D might be TRBD1 (6 bases). Trimming took 7 bases from V and 5 from J, leaving 15 bases between them. Looked up from germline, CDR1 is LGHDT and CDR2 is YNNKEL (reference sequence). This CDR3 is 14 amino acids long.

V is TRBV7-2 and J is TRBJ2-1; 9 nucleotides agree with TRBD2. CDR3 length equals 17 residues. J lost 0 bases, V lost 5 bases, and 8 bases had no gene match. Germline V CDR1 and CDR2: SGHTA, FQGNSA. The CDR3 is CASSTGLSGSSYNEQFF. DNA of the CDR3: TGTGCCAGCAGCACAGGCCTTAGCGGGAGCTCCTACAATGAGCAGTTCTTC.

The V and J genes are TRBV7-3 and TRBJ2-1; D not certain. The V gene lost 0 bases and the J gene lost 9 bases, with 9 bases spanning the gap. The CDR3 consists of 13 residues. Germline V gene sequence: CDR1 SGHTA, CDR2 FQGTGA. The DNA of the CDR3 is TGTGCCAGCAGCTTAACCCCCGGCCTTGAGCAGTTCTTC. Residues: CASSLTPGLEQFF.

This chain joins TRBV25-1 and TRBJ1-2, with 11 bases lining up with TRBD1. Per the germline V gene, CDR1 is MGHDK and CDR2 is SYGVNS. The CDR3 is 16 residues long. V was pared by 1 base and J by 1 base, with 2 bases of the junction left unmatched. The CDR3 sequence: CASSESGTGGNYGYTF. CDR3 sequence (DNA): TGTGCCAGCAGTGAATCCGGGACAGGGGGTAACTATGGCTACACCTTC.

The rearrangement joins TRBV3-1 (or the pseudogene TRBV3-2) to TRBJ1-6; 7 bases line up with TRBD1. Losses at the gene ends were 3 bases for V and 5 bases for J; bases not matched to a gene: 7. Germline V gene data show CDR1 as LGHDT and CDR2 as YNNKEL (reference sequence). This CDR3 region has 16 residues. The CDR3 sequence: CASSHSSTGHNSPLHF. The CDR3 DNA follows: TGTGCCAGCAGCCATTCTTCGACAGGGCATAATTCACCCCTCCACTTT.

The rearrangement links TRBV5-1 to TRBJ1-1; D may be TRBD1 (5 bases). V lost 0 bases to trimming and J lost 8 bases, with 14 bases between them. Germline CDR1 SGHRS, CDR2 YFSETQ. This CDR3 has 14 residues. As DNA, the CDR3 is TGCGCCAGCAGCTTGGAGGGACCGCAGATGGAAGCTTTCTTT. Its translation is CASSLEGPQMEAFF.

The genes are TRBV4-1 and TRBJ1-3, with no clear D. Germline-derived CDR1 and CDR2 are MGHRA and YSYEKL. V lost 1 base and J lost 0, with 4 bases in between. The CDR3 sequence is 14 residues long. CDR3 region: CASSQGPSGNTIYF. CDR3 DNA: TGCGCCAGCAGCCAAGGGCCCTCTGGAAACACCATATATTTT.

The chain links TRBV27 to TRBJ1-6, with a weak D call TRBD1 (6 bases). CDR1 MNHEY and CDR2 SMNVEV come from the germline V gene (reference sequence). This CDR3 spans 16 amino acids. V lost 2 bases to trimming and J lost 7 bases, with 15 bases between them. The CDR3 coding sequence is TGTGCCAGCAGTTTAACCAGGGACACCCTGAATTCACCCCTCCACTTT. Encoded protein: CASSLTRDTLNSPLHF.

This chain connects TRBV3-1 (or the pseudogene TRBV3-2) to TRBJ1-2, with D perhaps matching TRBD1 (5 bases). Trimming took off 1 base at V and 6 bases at J, with 15 bases between the two ends. CDR3 length: 15 residues. In germline, CDR1 is LGHDT, CDR2 YNNKEL (reference sequence). The CDR3 DNA sequence: TGTGCCAGCAGCCAAGCTAGGGCAGGGCGGGATGGCTACACCTTC. This translates into CASSQARAGRDGYTF.

This sequence joins TRBV7-2 and TRBJ1-1; D gene unclear. Looked up from germline, CDR1 is SGHTA and CDR2 is FQGNSA. The V and J ends lost 1 base and 6 bases respectively, with 18 bases between them. The CDR3 extends over 16 amino acids. CDR3 in DNA: TGTGCCAGCAGCTTAGGGGGTCGTTTGGGGTCCCCTGAAGCTTTCTTT. This encodes CASSLGGRLGSPEAFF.

The CDR3 DNA reads as TGTGCCAGCAGCGCGACTAGCGGGGGGGCCCGGGAGCAGTTCTTC. It encodes CASSATSGGAREQFF. V and J are TRBV9 and TRBJ2-1, with 14 bases matching TRBD2. V was pared by 3 bases and J by 10 bases, with 6 bases of the junction left unmatched. Per the germline V gene, CDR1 is SGDLS and CDR2 is YYNGEE. The CDR3 runs to 15 residues.

V and J are TRBV19 and TRBJ2-2; D is ambiguous. CDR1 LNHDA and CDR2 SQIVND come from the germline V gene (reference sequence). The CDR3 has 14 residues. The V gene lost 9 bases and the J gene lost 1 base, with 12 bases spanning the gap. Here the CDR3 DNA reads TGTGCCAGCGCCGCCGTCCGGAACACCGGGGAGCTGTTTTTT. Amino acid sequence: CASAAVRNTGELFF.

The V gene is TRBV19, the J gene TRBJ1-2; 7 positions agree with TRBD1. The length of the CDR3 is 14 residues. In germline, CDR1 is LNHDA, CDR2 SQIVND (reference sequence). Trimming took 1 base from V and 5 from J; bases not matched to a gene: 4. Here the CDR3 DNA reads TGTGCCAGTAGTATAGGGGGACAGTTATATGGCTACACCTTC. Translation: CASSIGGQLYGYTF.

The chain employs TRBV6-6 and TRBJ2-3; D may be TRBD1 (6 bases). The V gene lost 1 base and the J gene lost 3 bases, with 14 bases spanning the gap. The germline gives CDR1 MNHNY, CDR2 SVGAGI (reference sequence). This CDR3 is 16 amino acids long. The CDR3 coding sequence is TGTGCCAGCAGTTACTTGGGGGCCGGGTTAACAGATACGCAGTATTTT. Translation gives CASSYLGAGLTDTQYF.

This clone was counted a few times. The CDR3 region has the DNA TGTGCCAGCAGTTTTGGCGGGACTAGCGGGGACATTCAGTACTTC. It encodes CASSFGGTSGDIQYF. V usage is TRBV27 and J usage is TRBJ2-4; 13 bases match TRBD2. CDR1 is MNHEY, CDR2 SMNVEV, per germline (reference sequence). The CDR3 spans 15 residues. With 3 bases clipped from V and 8 bases from J, the junction kept 4 bases outside the gene matches.

The genes are TRBV9 and TRBJ1-2; D is unresolved. Germline-derived CDR1 and CDR2 are SGDLS and YYNGEE. The CDR3 contains 14 residues. V lost 0 bases and J lost 3, with 9 bases in between. The CDR3 DNA reads TGTGCCAGCAGCGTAGCTCCGAATGACTATGGCTACACCTTC. It codes for CASSVAPNDYGYTF.

V usage is TRBV3-1 (or the pseudogene TRBV3-2) and J usage is TRBJ2-1; D is undetermined. The V end was cut by 4 bases, the J end by 4 bases, with 5 bases between. CDR3 size: 12 residues. Germline CDR1 reads LGHDT; CDR2 reads YNNKEL (reference sequence). As DNA, the CDR3 is TGTGCCAGCAGCCCGGGTTACAATGAGCAGTTCTTC. This translates into CASSPGYNEQFF.

The V gene is TRBV20-1, the J gene TRBJ2-3, with D maybe TRBD1 (5 bases). This CDR3 contains 15 residues. With 3 bases removed from V and 0 bases from J, the gap between germline ends came to 13 bases. CDR1 and CDR2 from the germline V gene are DFQATT and SNEGSKA (reference sequence). DNA of the CDR3: TGCAGTGCTAGTGGGCAGGGTGACAGCACAGATACGCAGTATTTT. Translation: CSASGQGDSTDTQYF.